This is a list of T cell receptor beta chains from one sample in a study of T cell changes during pregnancy in multiple sclerosis. Using immunoSEQ multiplex PCR, the repertoire was profiled, and TCRdb retains in-frame clones only, with some absent. The table includes some 45,000 clones, around 92% detected once. The source was CD4+ T cells from peripheral blood mononuclear cells, collected after pregnancy. The receptor source for this set is a female donor in good health, enrolled as a control in a pregnancy study. The CDR3 runs from the conserved cysteine through the conserved F or W. A D gene is named only where the DNA matches it firmly. Size is omitted from some rows. Given values are once, few, many or a class for expanded clones.

cdr3_aa cdr3_nt d_call clone_size j_call v_call
CAISGQVGYEQYF TGTGCCATCAGCGGACAGGTTGGCTACGAGCAGTACTTC TRBD1 . TRBJ2-7 TRBV10-3
CASSLAWGQDNTEAFF TGCGCCAGCAGCTTGGCCTGGGGGCAGGACAACACTGAAGCTTTCTTT . . TRBJ1-1 TRBV5-1
CASSPVTGISGNTIYF TGTGCCAGCAGCCCTGTGACAGGGATCTCTGGAAACACCATATATTTT TRBD1 . TRBJ1-3 TRBV7-6
CASSHNKRQGTEAFF TGTGCCAGCAGCCACAATAAACGACAGGGCACTGAAGCTTTCTTT TRBD1 . TRBJ1-1 TRBV7-8
CASRPTGGPGNTIYF TGTGCCAGCAGACCTACAGGGGGCCCTGGAAACACCATATATTTT TRBD1 . TRBJ1-3 TRBV5-5
CASSMSSGGAIGEQYF TGTGCCAGTAGTATGTCTAGCGGGGGGGCCATTGGGGAGCAGTACTTC TRBD2 . TRBJ2-5 TRBV19
CASSLEREGLGQYF TGTGCCAGCAGCTTAGAACGGGAGGGCCTCGGGCAGTACTTC TRBD2 . TRBJ2-7 TRBV11-2
CASSLAGSYEQYF TGTGCCAGCAGCTTAGCGGGGAGCTACGAGCAGTACTTC . . TRBJ2-7 TRBV7-2
CSVRTLSYEQYF TGCAGCGTGAGGACTCTCTCCTACGAGCAGTACTTC . . TRBJ2-7 TRBV29-1
CASSSTGGGEQFF TGTGCCAGCAGCTCCACGGGAGGCGGTGAGCAGTTCTTC TRBD2 . TRBJ2-1 TRBV5-5
CASSLAEVLDEQFF TGCGCCAGCAGCTTGGCCGAGGTTTTGGATGAGCAGTTCTTC . . TRBJ2-1 TRBV5-1
CASSSTLAGGNTDTQYF TGTGCCAGCAGCTCGACGCTAGCGGGGGGGAACACAGATACGCAGTATTTT TRBD2 . TRBJ2-3 TRBV11-3
CATSGTGGSDEAFF TGTGCCACCAGCGGGACCGGAGGGTCGGATGAAGCTTTCTTT . . TRBJ1-1 TRBV15
CASGSRVSYNEQFF TGCGCCAGCGGATCGCGGGTCTCCTACAATGAGCAGTTCTTC . . TRBJ2-1 TRBV5-1
CASSLGTSEFNEQFF TGTGCCAGCAGCTTGGGAACTAGCGAGTTCAATGAGCAGTTCTTC TRBD2 . TRBJ2-1 TRBV5-4
CASSWDRENYEQYF TGCGCCAGCAGCTGGGACAGGGAAAACTACGAGCAGTACTTC TRBD1 . TRBJ2-7 TRBV4-1
CASSSGTADSPLHF TGTGCCAGCTCCTCCGGGACAGCGGATTCACCCCTCCACTTT TRBD1 . TRBJ1-6 TRBV27
CSASSREKGFF TGCAGTGCTAGTAGCAGGGAAAAGGGGTTCTTC . . TRBJ2-1 TRBV20-1
CASSHPPWGVRNTIYF TGCGCCAGCAGCCATCCACCGTGGGGAGTTCGAAACACCATATATTTT . . TRBJ1-3 TRBV4-1
CASSFPGRDGETQYF TGTGCCAGCAGCTTCCCCGGACGGGATGGGGAGACCCAGTACTTC . . TRBJ2-5 TRBV7-2
CASSPPGKGETQYF TGTGCCAGCTCACCACCGGGGAAGGGGGAGACCCAGTACTTC . . TRBJ2-5 TRBV18
CASSSLLAGGYNEQFF TGTGCCAGCAGCTCCCTACTAGCGGGGGGATACAATGAGCAGTTCTTC TRBD2 . TRBJ2-1 TRBV7-8
CASSQILAGLREQFF TGTGCCAGCAGTCAAATACTAGCGGGATTACGTGAGCAGTTCTTC TRBD2 . TRBJ2-1 TRBV6-6
CASSVDRTNYGYTF TGTGCCAGCAGCGTAGACAGAACTAACTATGGCTACACCTTC . . TRBJ1-2 TRBV9
CASSYGDRGNQPQHF TGTGCCAGCAGCTACGGGGACAGGGGCAATCAGCCCCAGCATTTT TRBD1 . TRBJ1-5 TRBV5-6
CATSRGQGAEETQYF TGTGCCACCAGCAGAGGACAGGGGGCGGAGGAGACCCAGTACTTC TRBD1 . TRBJ2-5 TRBV15
CASAPGGLWETQYF TGTGCCAGCGCTCCAGGGGGACTTTGGGAGACCCAGTACTTC . once TRBJ2-5 TRBV28
CASTLAGVNQPQHF TGTGCCAGCACCCTGGCCGGGGTCAATCAGCCCCAGCATTTT . once TRBJ1-5 TRBV28
CASSKQGGEQYF TGTGCCAGCAGCAAACAGGGCGGCGAGCAGTACTTC . . TRBJ2-7 TRBV2
CASSLGLHSYEQYF TGTGCCAGCAGCTTGGGACTTCACTCCTACGAGCAGTACTTC . few TRBJ2-7 TRBV7-9
CASSLSGGGGEQYF TGTGCCAGCAGCTTATCAGGTGGGGGAGGTGAGCAGTACTTC . . TRBJ2-7 TRBV11-1